Listed here is a single T cell receptor beta chain. Its antigen is undetermined. The CDR3 totals 14 residues. The ends were cut back, 5 bases at V and 5 bases at J, with 15 bases in the middle. Germline V CDR1 and CDR2: MDHEN, SYDVKM. The data were taken from a study of cytomegalovirus exposure and HLA in healthy donors. Study conclusions and caveats: In vitro experiments confirmed that three CMV-associated chains were specific for CMV antigens. Some TCR beta chains (more than 150 of them) were listed as cytomegalovirus-associated.

Clones were read by immunoSEQ multiplex PCR, and TCRdb kept only the in-frame ones, dropping some. In the table there are nearly 110,000 clones, roughly nine tenths of which are singletons. Sequencing used PBMCs. The receptor was isolated from a woman aged 18-35 years in good health and CMV-seropositive. The rearrangement uses TRBV28 and TRBJ2-5, with D unresolved. CDR3 amino acids: CASSPLLGWETQYF. The CDR3 DNA is TGTGCCAGCAGTCCTCTTCTAGGTTGGGAGACCCAGTACTTC.